One sample yielded the 27 T cell receptor beta chains listed below, sequenced in a study of OX40 agonist ivuxolimab in advanced cancers. Method: immunoSEQ multiplex PCR; TCRdb's copy keeps in-frame clones and lacks some. The sample lists approximately 82,000 clones, around four fifths seen once, with 25% in the top ten. The specimen was CD4+ or CD8+ T cells sorted from blood, collected in a trial of the OX40 agonist ivuxolimab. Receptors originate from an adult with an advanced solid tumor such as melanoma, head and neck, liver or kidney cancer.

The CDR3 region is CASSPQGGDEKLFF. CDR3 DNA sequence: TGTGCCAGCAGCCCTCAGGGGGGAGATGAAAAACTGTTTTTT. The chain has TRBV9 and TRBJ1-4; 7 nucleotides agree with TRBD1. Looked up from germline, CDR1 is SGDLS and CDR2 is YYNGEE. V shed 4 bases and J 6 bases; nucleotides not matched to a gene: 6. CDR3 length: 14 residues.

The chain combines TRBV19 with TRBJ1-6, with a possible D match to TRBD1 (6 bases). The CDR3 length is 15 residues. The germline CDR1 and CDR2 sequences are LNHDA and SQIVND (reference sequence). V lost 1 base to trimming and J lost 8 bases, with 12 bases between them. The chain's CDR3 is CASSIGDRSHSPLHF. The CDR3 bases are TGTGCCAGTAGTATAGGCGACAGGTCCCATTCACCCCTCCACTTT.

The J gene is TRBJ2-4, the V gene TRBV15; D unclear. Germline lookup yields CDR1 LNHNV and CDR2 YYDKDF (reference sequence). V lost 5 bases, J lost 8 bases, and 7 bases lay in between. This CDR3 has 11 residues. This CDR3 reads CATSAKDIQYF. As DNA, the CDR3 is TGTGCCACCAGCGCAAAGGACATTCAGTACTTC.

The rearrangement links TRBV30 to TRBJ1-1; perhaps TRBD1 as D (6 bases). Germline values: CDR1 GTSNPN, CDR2 SVGIG (reference sequence). V was trimmed by 0 bases and J by 0 bases, leaving 11 bases between them. CDR3 length: 15 amino acids. The CDR3 sequence: CAWSVSWGLNTEAFF. The CDR3 DNA reads as TGTGCCTGGAGTGTGTCCTGGGGGCTGAACACTGAAGCTTTCTTT.

V gene TRBV11-2 combines with J gene TRBJ2-3; 13 nucleotides agree with TRBD2. J gave up 3 bases and V 3 bases, and 6 bases lay outside the gene matches. This CDR3 is built from 17 residues. Germline CDR1 SGHAT, CDR2 FQNNGV. In DNA, the CDR3 is TGTGCCAGCAGCTTCTGGACTAGCGGGGGCGGGACAGATACGCAGTATTTT. It encodes CASSFWTSGGGTDTQYF.

The rearrangement links TRBV11-2 to TRBJ2-1; 11 bases are a match to TRBD2. The V segment lost 5 bases and the J segment 3 bases; nucleotides outside the gene matches: 6. The germline V gene has CDR1 SGHAT and CDR2 FQNNGV. This CDR3 contains 16 residues. The CDR3 region is CASSPGTSGYYNEQFF. Written as DNA, the CDR3 is TGTGCCAGCAGCCCCGGGACTAGCGGCTACTACAATGAGCAGTTCTTC.

The rearrangement uses TRBV4-3 and TRBJ1-6, with D unclear. Per the germline V gene, CDR1 is LGHNA and CDR2 is YSLEER. V lost 1 base, J lost 7 bases, and 11 bases lay in between. The CDR3 covers 15 residues. DNA for the CDR3: TGCGCCAGCAGCCAAGTGTGGGCCAAGAATTCACCCCTCCACTTT. It translates to CASSQVWAKNSPLHF.

This clone was counted once. This chain connects TRBV7-9 to TRBJ1-1, with TRBD1 identical over 8 bases. Germline V lookup: CDR1 SEHNR, CDR2 FQNEAQ (reference sequence). V was pared by 5 bases and J by 3 bases, with 14 bases of the junction left unmatched. The CDR3 consists of 17 residues. This CDR3 reads CASSPSLTGASYTEAFF. In DNA, the CDR3 is TGTGCCAGCAGCCCCAGTTTGACAGGGGCTTCGTACACTGAAGCTTTCTTT.

This clone occurred a few times. The V and J genes are TRBV28 and TRBJ1-5; D is perhaps TRBD1 (6 bases). Germline CDR1 is MDHEN and CDR2 is SYDVKM. The CDR3 contains 12 residues. Trimming left V 7 bases short and J 2 bases short, with 6 bases between. CDR3 sequence reads: CASKGGNQPQHF. CDR3 DNA sequence: TGTGCCAGCAAGGGGGGCAATCAGCCCCAGCATTTT. Based on the CDR3 plus reference TRBV28 and TRBJ1-5, the full variable domain is DVKVTQSSRYLVKRTGEKVFLECVQDMDHENMFWYRQDPGLGLRLIYFSYDVKMKEKGDIPEGYSVSREKKERFSLILESASTNQTSMYLCASKGGNQPQHFGDGTRLSIL.

The V and J genes are TRBV5-4 and TRBJ1-5; the D is unclear. CDR3 length: 13 residues. The germline CDR1 and CDR2 sequences are SGHNT and YYREEE (reference sequence). With 4 bases removed from V and 2 bases from J, the gap between germline ends came to 7 bases. The CDR3 region has the DNA TGTGCCAGCAGCACGGACGGCAATCAGCCCCAGCATTTT. It is translated as CASSTDGNQPQHF.

This clone occurred once. The chain joins TRBV4-1 to TRBJ1-2; D may be TRBD1 (6 bases). Trimming stripped 2 bases from V and 8 bases from J, with 12 bases between. The length of the CDR3 is 13 residues. CDR1 MGHRA and CDR2 YSYEKL come from the germline V gene. DNA of the CDR3: TGCGCCAGCAGCCAAACAGGGCTCGTCGGCTACACCTTC. This sequence encodes CASSQTGLVGYTF.

J is TRBJ2-7 and V is TRBV6-1; 10 nucleotides align to TRBD1. Germline V gives CDR1 MNHNS, CDR2 SASEGT. After removal of 5 bases from V and 0 bases from J, the junction contained 4 bases not matched to a gene. The CDR3 has 15 residues. DNA for the CDR3: TGTGCCAGCAGTAGCCGGACAGGGGGCTCCTACGAGCAGTACTTC. Its protein product is CASSSRTGGSYEQYF.

The rearrangement joins TRBV9 to TRBJ2-3; no clear D. The V end lost 4 bases, the J end lost 6 bases, and 21 bases lay between the germline ends. Germline assignment: CDR1 SGDLS and CDR2 YYNGEE. The CDR3 has 16 amino acids. The CDR3 DNA reads TGTGCCAGCAGCCAATCCGGCAGGTCACCGTCCGATACGCAGTATTTT. It codes for CASSQSGRSPSDTQYF.

The J gene is TRBJ2-1, the V gene TRBV11-2, with a tentative D call TRBD2 (6 bases). Trimming took off 2 bases at V and 6 bases at J, with 17 bases between the two ends. The V gene's germline CDR1 is SGHAT and CDR2 FQNNGV. This CDR3 is built from 16 residues. The CDR3 bases are TGTGCCAGCAGCTTAATGGGGCGGGACTTATTCAATGAGCAGTTCTTC. This encodes CASSLMGRDLFNEQFF.

V is TRBV6-5 and J is TRBJ2-1; D could derive from TRBD1 or TRBD2 (5 bases each). This CDR3 contains 15 residues. V gave up 2 bases and J gave up 3 bases, with 11 bases separating them. The germline V gene encodes CDR1 MNHEY and CDR2 SVGAGI. The CDR3 here is CASSYGPGRYNEQFF. The CDR3 nucleotides read TGTGCCAGCAGTTACGGGCCGGGGCGCTACAATGAGCAGTTCTTC.

The chain has TRBV11-2 and TRBJ2-1; 7 bases align to TRBD1. Germline trimming cut 3 bases from V and 10 bases from J; bases unmatched to any gene: 9. CDR3 length: 14 amino acids. Germline V gene data show CDR1 as SGHAT and CDR2 as FQNNGV. CDR3 protein: CASSLDQGQWEQFF. The CDR3 nucleotides read TGTGCCAGCAGCTTGGACCAGGGACAGTGGGAGCAGTTCTTC.

CDR3 protein: CASGLVGAETQYF. The CDR3 region has the DNA TGTGCTAGTGGTTTGGTGGGGGCGGAGACCCAGTACTTC. This sequence joins TRBV12-5 and TRBJ2-5; TRBD1 might be the D (6 bases). Trimming left V 0 bases short and J 5 bases short, with 7 bases between. CDR3 size: 13 residues. Germline CDR1 is LGHNT and CDR2 is FRNRAP.

The V call is TRBV6-1, the J call TRBJ2-7; the D gene could be TRBD1 or TRBD2 (6 bases each). Germline V gives CDR1 MNHNS, CDR2 SASEGT. V shed 7 bases and J shed 0 bases, with 13 bases lying between them. There are 14 residues in the CDR3. CDR3 sequence reads: CASIPRGPSYEQYF. The CDR3 DNA reads TGTGCCAGCATTCCCCGGGGGCCCTCCTACGAGCAGTACTTC.

The chain has TRBV30 and TRBJ2-7; a possible D gene is TRBD1 (7 bases). The length of the CDR3 is 15 residues. V lost 4 bases and J 6 bases, leaving 22 bases between the germline ends. The germline gives CDR1 GTSNPN, CDR2 SVGIG (reference sequence). Written as DNA, the CDR3 is TGTGCCTGGATTTACCGGGACTCAAACAGGGGCGAGCAGTACTTC. It translates to CAWIYRDSNRGEQYF.

The chain carries TRBV23-1 and TRBJ1-6, with TRBD1 as a possible D gene (5 bases). TRBV23-1 is labeled an ORF, and its function is uncertain. This CDR3 comprises 16 residues. Trimming pared 2 bases from V and 7 bases from J, leaving 15 bases between. The CDR3 bases are TGCGCCAGCAGTCAAGGGCCCGGGACGACAAATTCACCCCTCCACTTT. It yields the protein CASSQGPGTTNSPLHF.

This chain connects TRBV9 to TRBJ2-4; TRBD1 is a possible D gene (5 bases). Germline CDR1 is SGDLS and CDR2 is YYNGEE. With 0 bases removed from V and 2 bases from J, the gap between germline ends came to 6 bases. This CDR3 region has 14 residues. CDR3 residues: CASSVGGPKNIQYF. DNA of the CDR3: TGTGCCAGCAGCGTAGGGGGCCCCAAAAACATTCAGTACTTC.

This sequence joins TRBV27 and TRBJ2-7; a possible D gene is TRBD2 (7 bases). The CDR3 has 18 amino acids. The germline V and J ends were trimmed by 2 bases and 0 bases, with 20 bases remaining between them. From germline, CDR1 is MNHEY and CDR2 SMNVEV (reference sequence). CDR3: CASSLAQLNGGPSYEQYF. CDR3 coding DNA: TGTGCCAGCAGTTTAGCCCAACTGAACGGGGGGCCCTCCTACGAGCAGTACTTC.

V is TRBV7-9 and J is TRBJ2-6; perhaps TRBD2 as D (6 bases). The CDR3 has 14 amino acids. V gave up 5 bases and J gave up 8 bases, with 13 bases separating them. Germline V CDR1 and CDR2: SEHNR, FQNEAQ (reference sequence). The CDR3 protein is CASSEVGGTNVLTF. DNA of the CDR3: TGTGCCAGCAGCGAGGTGGGGGGAACCAACGTCCTGACTTTC. Full variable domain (missing parts from reference TRBV7-9 and TRBJ2-6): DTGVSQNPRHKITKRGQNVTFRCDPISEHNRLYWYRQTLGQGPEFLTYFQNEAQLEKSRLLSDRFSAERPKGSFSTLEIQRTEQGDSAMYLCASSEVGGTNVLTFGAGSRLTVL.

The chain uses TRBV5-5 and TRBJ2-1, with D perhaps assigned TRBD1 or TRBD2 (5 bases each). The CDR3 totals 15 residues. Trimming removed 4 bases from V and 0 bases from J, with 11 bases in between. Germline CDR1 is SGHKS and CDR2 is YYEKEE (reference sequence). The CDR3 loop is CASSLRDGSYNEQFF. In DNA, the CDR3 is TGTGCCAGCAGCCTCCGGGACGGCTCCTACAATGAGCAGTTCTTC.

This clone came up a few times. V is TRBV13 and J is TRBJ2-3; 7 bases map to TRBD1. The trim removed 5 bases at V and 0 bases at J, leaving 11 bases unmatched. This CDR3 is 17 amino acids long. Germline values: CDR1 PRHDT, CDR2 FYEKMQ (reference sequence). The CDR3 protein is CASSRTYRGPSTDTQYF. CDR3 nucleotides: TGTGCCAGCAGCCGAACCTACAGGGGCCCGAGCACAGATACGCAGTATTTT.

This sequence joins TRBV18 and TRBJ2-1, with 12 bases lining up with TRBD2. Germline V gene data show CDR1 as KGHSH and CDR2 as LQKENI. The CDR3 contains 18 residues. J was trimmed by 1 base and V by 1 base; bases with no gene match: 5. CDR3 nucleotides: TGTGCCAGCTCACCACGGCTAGCGGGGGGGAAGTCCTACAATGAGCAGTTCTTC. It yields the protein CASSPRLAGGKSYNEQFF. Full variable domain (outside the CDR3, taken from reference TRBV18 and TRBJ2-1): NAGVMQNPRHLVRRRGQEARLRCSPMKGHSHVYWYRQLPEEGLKFMVYLQKENIIDESGMPKERFSAEFPKEGPSILRIQQVVRGDSAAYFCASSPRLAGGKSYNEQFFGPGTRLTVL.

The chain is built from TRBV18 and TRBJ1-3, with a weak D call TRBD1 (5 bases). V lost 1 base and J lost 0, with 7 bases in between. Looked up from germline, CDR1 is KGHSH and CDR2 is LQKENI. CDR3 length: 15 residues. CDR3 sequence reads: CASSPQGHSGNTIYF. CDR3 in DNA: TGTGCCAGCTCACCACAGGGGCACTCTGGAAACACCATATATTTT.